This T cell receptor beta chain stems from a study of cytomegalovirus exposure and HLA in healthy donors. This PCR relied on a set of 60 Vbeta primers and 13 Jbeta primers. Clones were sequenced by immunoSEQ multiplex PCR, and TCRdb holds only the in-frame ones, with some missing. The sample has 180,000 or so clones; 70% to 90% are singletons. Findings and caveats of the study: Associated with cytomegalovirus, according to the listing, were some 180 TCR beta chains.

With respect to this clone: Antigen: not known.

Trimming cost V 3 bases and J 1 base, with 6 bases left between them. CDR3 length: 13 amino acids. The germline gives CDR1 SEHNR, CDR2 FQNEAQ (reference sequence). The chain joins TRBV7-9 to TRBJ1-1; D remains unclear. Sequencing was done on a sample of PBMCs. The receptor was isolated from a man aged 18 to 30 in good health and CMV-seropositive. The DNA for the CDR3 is TGTGCCAGCAGCTTGAACAGGAACACTGAAGCTTTCTTT. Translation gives CASSLNRNTEAFF.